This T cell receptor beta chain was obtained from a study of blood T cell repertoires in COVID-19. Background on the study: COVID-19 samples collected from the United States, Italy and Spain covered acute and convalescent phases. PBMCs, B-cell-depleted T cells, or T cells provided the cDNA or gDNA that made up the material.

As handled by the study authors: Estimated nucleated cell counts came from reference gene primer amplification. The method was immunoSEQ multiplex PCR; TCRdb's version includes in-frame clones alone and lacks a portion of them. V, J and clone size were drawn from that table, and D and trimming were deduced from the DNA. The sample carries more than 250,000 clones, around nine tenths recorded once. The junction had 2 bases not matched to a gene; V was cut back by 5 bases and J by 6 bases. The germline gives CDR1 MDHEN, CDR2 SYDVKM. The CDR3 runs 13 residues. This receptor was obtained from a man in his fifties or sixties with active or convalescent COVID-19. The specimen sequenced was peripheral blood. J is TRBJ2-4 and V is TRBV28; 9 bases agree with TRBD1. This CDR3 reads CASSRGQGNIQYF. In nucleotides, the CDR3 is TGTGCCAGCAGTCGGGGACAGGGAAACATTCAGTACTTC.